The sequence of this T cell receptor beta chain was determined in a study of shared clonotypes between healthy human individuals. Only a few counts were recorded for this clone. This CDR3 spans 16 amino acids. Germline V gives CDR1 MNHNS, CDR2 SASEGT. V lost 3 bases and J lost 4, with 18 bases in between. Each sample came from a Caucasian adult donor living in Nashville, Tennessee. Across several immunoSEQ plates, the genomic DNA of each subset was split evenly. Only in-frame clones appear in the TCRdb table, and some are missing; sequencing was by immunoSEQ multiplex PCR. The sample comprises some 510,000 clones, 79% of which are singletons, and 13% rests with the top ten.

The rearrangement joins TRBV6-1 to TRBJ2-5; D possibly corresponds to TRBD1 (5 bases). This TCR came from a woman in her thirties or forties in good health. Some clones in this sample may be carry-over from other donors' samples. The sample comprised PBMCs. The CDR3 nucleotides are TGTGCCAGCAGTGACAGCCGTGGGCAGGGCCCAGAGACCCAGTACTTC. Its protein is CASSDSRGQGPETQYF.